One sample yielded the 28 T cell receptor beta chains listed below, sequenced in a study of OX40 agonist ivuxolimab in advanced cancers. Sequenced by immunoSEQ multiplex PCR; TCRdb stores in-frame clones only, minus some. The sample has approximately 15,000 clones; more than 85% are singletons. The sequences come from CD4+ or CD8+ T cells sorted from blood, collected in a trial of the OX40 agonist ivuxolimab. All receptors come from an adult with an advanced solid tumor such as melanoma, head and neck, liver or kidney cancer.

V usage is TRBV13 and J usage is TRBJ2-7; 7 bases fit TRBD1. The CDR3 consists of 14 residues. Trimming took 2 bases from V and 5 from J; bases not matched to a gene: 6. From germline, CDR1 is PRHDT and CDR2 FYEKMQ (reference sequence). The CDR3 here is CASSLYRGTHEQYF. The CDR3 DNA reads TGTGCCAGCAGCTTATACAGGGGTACGCACGAGCAGTACTTC.

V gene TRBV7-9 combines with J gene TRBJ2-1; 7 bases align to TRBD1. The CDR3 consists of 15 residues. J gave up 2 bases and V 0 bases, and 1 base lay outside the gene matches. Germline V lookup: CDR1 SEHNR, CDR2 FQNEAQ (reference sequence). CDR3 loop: CASSLAGGAYNEQFF. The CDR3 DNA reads TGTGCCAGCAGCTTAGCAGGGGGCGCCTACAATGAGCAGTTCTTC.

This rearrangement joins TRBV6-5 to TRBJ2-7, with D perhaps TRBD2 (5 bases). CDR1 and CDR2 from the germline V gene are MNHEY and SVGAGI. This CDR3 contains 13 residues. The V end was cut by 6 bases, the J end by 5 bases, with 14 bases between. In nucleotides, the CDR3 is TGTGCCAGCAGCGGACTGGCGTGGAACGAGCAGTACTTC. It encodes CASSGLAWNEQYF.

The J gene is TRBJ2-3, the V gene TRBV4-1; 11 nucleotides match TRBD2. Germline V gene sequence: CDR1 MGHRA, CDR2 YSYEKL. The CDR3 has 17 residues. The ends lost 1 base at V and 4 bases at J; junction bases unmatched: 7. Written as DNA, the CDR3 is TGCGCCAGCAGCCAAGGGACTAGCGGGCCTAGGGCAGATACGCAGTATTTT. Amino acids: CASSQGTSGPRADTQYF.

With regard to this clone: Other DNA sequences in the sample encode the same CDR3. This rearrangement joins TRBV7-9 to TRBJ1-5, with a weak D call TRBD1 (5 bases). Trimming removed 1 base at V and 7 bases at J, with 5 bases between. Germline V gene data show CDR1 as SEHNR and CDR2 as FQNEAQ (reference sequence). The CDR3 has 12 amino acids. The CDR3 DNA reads TGTGCCAGCAGCTTAGGGGGGCAGCCCCAGCATTTT. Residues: CASSLGGQPQHF.

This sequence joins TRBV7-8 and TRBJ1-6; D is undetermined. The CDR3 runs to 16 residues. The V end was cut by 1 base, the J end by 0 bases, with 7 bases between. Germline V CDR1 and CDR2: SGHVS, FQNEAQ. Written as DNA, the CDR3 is TGTGCCAGCAGCTTAGTCCAGTCCTCCTATAATTCACCCCTCCACTTT. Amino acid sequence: CASSLVQSSYNSPLHF.

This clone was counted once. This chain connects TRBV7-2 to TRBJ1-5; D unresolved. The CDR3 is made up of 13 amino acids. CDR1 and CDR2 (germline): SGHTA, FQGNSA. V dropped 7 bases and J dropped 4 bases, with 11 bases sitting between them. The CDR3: CASTVGFNQPQHF. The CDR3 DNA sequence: TGTGCCAGCACCGTAGGGTTTAATCAGCCCCAGCATTTT.

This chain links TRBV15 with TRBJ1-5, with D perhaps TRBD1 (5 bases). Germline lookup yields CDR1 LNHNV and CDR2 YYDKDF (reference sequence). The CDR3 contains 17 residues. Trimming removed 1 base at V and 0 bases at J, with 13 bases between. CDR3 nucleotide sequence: TGTGCCACCAGCAGAGGTGGGGGGGGGAATAGCAATCAGCCCCAGCATTTT. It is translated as CATSRGGGGNSNQPQHF.

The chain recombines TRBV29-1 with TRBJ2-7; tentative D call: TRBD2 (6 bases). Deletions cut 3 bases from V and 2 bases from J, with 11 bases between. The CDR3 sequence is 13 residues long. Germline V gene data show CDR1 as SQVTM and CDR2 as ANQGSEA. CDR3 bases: TGCAGCGTTGAGCGGGGTGAAACCTACGAGCAGTACTTC. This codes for CSVERGETYEQYF.

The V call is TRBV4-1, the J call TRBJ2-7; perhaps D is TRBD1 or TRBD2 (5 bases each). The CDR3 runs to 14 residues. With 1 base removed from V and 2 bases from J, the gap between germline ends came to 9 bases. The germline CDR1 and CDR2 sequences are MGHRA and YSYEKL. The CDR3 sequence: CASSQAGAAYEQYF. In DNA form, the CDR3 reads TGCGCCAGCAGCCAAGCCGGGGCCGCCTACGAGCAGTACTTC.

The CDR3 DNA reads TGTGCCAGCGGCGGGCCATCGGGAACCGGGGAGCTGTTTTTT. The encoded protein is CASGGPSGTGELFF. The chain couples TRBV6-1 to TRBJ2-2; maybe TRBD2 (5 bases). The CDR3 is 14 residues long. Deletions cut 8 bases from V and 5 bases from J, with 15 bases between. Germline V lookup: CDR1 MNHNS, CDR2 SASEGT.

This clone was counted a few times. DNA for the CDR3: TGTGCCAGCAGTTTGATGCAGGGGGCCTACAATGAGCAGTTCTTC. Its protein product is CASSLMQGAYNEQFF. J is TRBJ2-1 and V is TRBV28; 7 nucleotides match TRBD1. The CDR3 has 15 amino acids. CDR1 MDHEN and CDR2 SYDVKM come from the germline V gene. With 3 bases clipped from V and 2 bases from J, the junction kept 4 bases outside the gene matches.

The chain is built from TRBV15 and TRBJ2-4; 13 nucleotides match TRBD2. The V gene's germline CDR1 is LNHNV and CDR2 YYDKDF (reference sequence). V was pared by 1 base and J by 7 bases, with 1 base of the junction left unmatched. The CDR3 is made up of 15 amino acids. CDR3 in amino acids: CATSRATSGRNIQYF. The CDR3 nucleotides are TGTGCCACCAGCAGAGCGACTAGCGGGAGGAACATTCAGTACTTC.

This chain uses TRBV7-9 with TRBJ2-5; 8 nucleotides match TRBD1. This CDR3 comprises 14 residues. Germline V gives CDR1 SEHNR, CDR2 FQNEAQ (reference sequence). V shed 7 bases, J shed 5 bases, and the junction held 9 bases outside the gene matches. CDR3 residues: CASIMDRVGETQYF. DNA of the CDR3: TGTGCCAGCATCATGGACAGGGTCGGGGAGACCCAGTACTTC.

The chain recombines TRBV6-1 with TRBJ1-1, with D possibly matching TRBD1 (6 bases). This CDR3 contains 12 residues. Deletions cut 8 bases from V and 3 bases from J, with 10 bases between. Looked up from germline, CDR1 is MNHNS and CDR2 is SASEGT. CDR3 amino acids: CASRRGYTEAFF. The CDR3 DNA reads TGTGCCAGCCGGAGGGGGTACACTGAAGCTTTCTTT.

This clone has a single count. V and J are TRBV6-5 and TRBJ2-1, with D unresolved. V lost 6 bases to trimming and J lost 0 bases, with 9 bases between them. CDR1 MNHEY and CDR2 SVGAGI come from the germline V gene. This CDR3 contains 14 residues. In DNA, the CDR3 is TGTGCCAGCAGCGAAAGGAGCTCCTACAATGAGCAGTTCTTC. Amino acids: CASSERSSYNEQFF.

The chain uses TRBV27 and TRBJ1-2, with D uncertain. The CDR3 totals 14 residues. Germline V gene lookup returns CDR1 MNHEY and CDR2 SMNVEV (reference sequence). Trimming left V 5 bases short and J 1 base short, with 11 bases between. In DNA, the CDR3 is TGTGCCAGCAGTGCCGACACTTATAACTATGGCTACACCTTC. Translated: CASSADTYNYGYTF.

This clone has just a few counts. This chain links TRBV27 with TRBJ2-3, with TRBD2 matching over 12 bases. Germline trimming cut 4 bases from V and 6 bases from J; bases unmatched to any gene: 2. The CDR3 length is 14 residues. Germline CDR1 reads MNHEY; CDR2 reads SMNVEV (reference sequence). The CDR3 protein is CASSSSGGVDTQYF. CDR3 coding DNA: TGTGCCAGCAGTTCTAGCGGGGGGGTCGATACGCAGTATTTT.

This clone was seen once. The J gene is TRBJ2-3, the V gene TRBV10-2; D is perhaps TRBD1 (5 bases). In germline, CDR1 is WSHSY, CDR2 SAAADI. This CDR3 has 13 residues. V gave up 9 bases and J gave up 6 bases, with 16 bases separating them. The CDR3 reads CASRQYQLDTQYF. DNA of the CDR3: TGCGCCAGTCGACAGTACCAGCTGGATACGCAGTATTTT.

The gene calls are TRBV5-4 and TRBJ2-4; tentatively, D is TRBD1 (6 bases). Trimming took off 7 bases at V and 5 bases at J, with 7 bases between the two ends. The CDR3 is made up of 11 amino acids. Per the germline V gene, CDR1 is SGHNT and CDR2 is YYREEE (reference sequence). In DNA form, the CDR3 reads TGTGCCAGCCGACAGGAAAACATTCAGTACTTC. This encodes CASRQENIQYF.

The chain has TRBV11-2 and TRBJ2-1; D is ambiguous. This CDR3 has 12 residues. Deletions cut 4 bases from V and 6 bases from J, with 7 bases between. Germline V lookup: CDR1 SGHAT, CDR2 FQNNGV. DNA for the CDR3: TGTGCCAGCAGCTCCCCGGGCAATGAGCAGTTCTTC. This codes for CASSSPGNEQFF.

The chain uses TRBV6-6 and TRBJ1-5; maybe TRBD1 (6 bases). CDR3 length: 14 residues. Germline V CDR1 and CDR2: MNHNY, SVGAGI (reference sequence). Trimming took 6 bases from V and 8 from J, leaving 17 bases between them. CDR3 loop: CASRPAGAMEPQHF. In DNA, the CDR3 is TGTGCCAGCAGGCCCGCGGGGGCGATGGAGCCCCAGCATTTT.

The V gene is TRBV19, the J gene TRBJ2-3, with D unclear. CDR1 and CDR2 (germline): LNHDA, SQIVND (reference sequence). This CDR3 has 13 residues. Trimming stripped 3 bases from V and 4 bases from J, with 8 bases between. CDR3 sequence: CASSIFFADTQYF. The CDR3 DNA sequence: TGTGCCAGTAGTATCTTCTTCGCAGATACGCAGTATTTT. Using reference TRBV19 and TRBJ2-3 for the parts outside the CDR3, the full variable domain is DGGITQSPKYLFRKEGQNVTLSCEQNLNHDAMYWYRQDPGQGLRLIYYSQIVNDFQKGDIAEGYSVSREKKESFPLTVTSAQKNPTAFYLCASSIFFADTQYFGPGTRLTVL.

The CDR3 loop reads CASWFAFDGTGSIYEQYF. DNA for the CDR3: TGTGCCAGCTGGTTCGCCTTCGATGGGACAGGGAGTATCTACGAGCAGTACTTC. The gene calls are TRBV27 and TRBJ2-7; TRBD1 matches at 9 bases. Germline V gene sequence: CDR1 MNHEY, CDR2 SMNVEV (reference sequence). V was clipped by 8 bases and J by 3 bases; unmatched bases: 20. CDR3 size: 18 residues.

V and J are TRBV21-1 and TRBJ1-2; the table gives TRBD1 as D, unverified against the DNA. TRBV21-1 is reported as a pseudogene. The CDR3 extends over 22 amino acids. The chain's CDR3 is CASKEGTQRQGRSGRPNYGYTF. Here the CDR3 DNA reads TGTGCCAGCAAAGAAGGAACCCAAAGACAGGGGCGGTCGGGACGCCCTAACTATGGCTACACCTTC.

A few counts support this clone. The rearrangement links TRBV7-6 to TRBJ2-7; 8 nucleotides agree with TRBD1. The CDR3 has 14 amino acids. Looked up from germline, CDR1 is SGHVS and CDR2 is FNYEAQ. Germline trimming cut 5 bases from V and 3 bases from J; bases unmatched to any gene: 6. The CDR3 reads CASSQGTGFYEQYF. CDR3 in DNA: TGTGCCAGCAGCCAAGGGACAGGATTCTACGAGCAGTACTTC.

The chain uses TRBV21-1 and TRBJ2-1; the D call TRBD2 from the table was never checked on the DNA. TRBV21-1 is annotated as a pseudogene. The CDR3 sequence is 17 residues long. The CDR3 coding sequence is TGTGCCAGCAGCAAAGTGGAAGGACTAGCGGAATACAATGAGCAGTTCTTC. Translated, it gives CASSKVEGLAEYNEQFF.

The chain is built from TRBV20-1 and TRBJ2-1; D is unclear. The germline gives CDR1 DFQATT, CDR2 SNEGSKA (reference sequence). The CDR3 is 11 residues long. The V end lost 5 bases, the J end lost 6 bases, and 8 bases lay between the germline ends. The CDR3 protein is CSAPSFNEQFF. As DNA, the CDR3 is TGCAGTGCTCCCTCTTTCAATGAGCAGTTCTTC.